The 24 T cell receptor beta chains listed next were all sequenced from one sample in a study of regulatory T cells in long-lasting Graves disease. This sample's time point: persistent/refractory GD, antithyroid drugs over 5 years with positive TRAb. RNA from PBMCs was the source of the TCR library. CDR3 regions were amplified by Arm-PCR using iRepertoire HTBI primers to build TCR beta libraries. Each CDR3 protein is one row after TCRdb ran MiXCR on the multiplex PCR reads. The table includes 400,000 to 500,000 distinct CDR3 sequences, 20% to 25% detected once. Specimen: peripheral blood mononuclear cells (PBMCs), collected when the disease was refractory, from a patient treated with antithyroid drugs. The source of these receptors is a female donor with Graves disease.

The chain has TRBV6-5 and TRBJ1-5, with 7 bases identical to TRBD1. Germline V lookup: CDR1 MNHEY, CDR2 SVGAGI. V lost 3 bases and J lost 8; bases outside the gene matches: 7. This CDR3 has 14 amino acids. The chain's CDR3 is CASSYGGRGEPQHF. CDR3 bases: TGTGCCAGCAGTTATGGGGGCAGGGGGGAGCCCCAGCATTTT.

The rearrangement links TRBV28 to TRBJ2-1; 9 bases are a match to TRBD1. Unmatched junction bases numbered 11, after V lost 7 bases and J lost 7 bases. Germline V gene data show CDR1 as MDHEN and CDR2 as SYDVKM. This CDR3 contains 15 residues. CDR3 region: CASNLPGQGRNEQFF. DNA of the CDR3: TGTGCCAGCAACCTACCGGGACAGGGCAGGAATGAGCAGTTCTTC.

The rearrangement uses TRBV3-1 and TRBJ1-4, with D perhaps TRBD1 (5 bases). The CDR3 is 19 amino acids. V lost 2 bases and J lost 7, with 26 bases in between. Germline V lookup: CDR1 LGHDT, CDR2 YNNKEL (reference sequence). Here the CDR3 reads CASSQPSAGVAGPGEKLFF. Here the CDR3 DNA reads TGTGCCAGCAGCCAACCGTCCGCAGGTGTTGCGGGGCCGGGTGAAAAACTGTTTTTT.

This clonotype was seen repeatedly, ten times or more. V gene TRBV28 combines with J gene TRBJ1-5; no firm D call. The V gene's germline CDR1 is MDHEN and CDR2 SYDVKM. The CDR3 runs to 16 residues. V was cut by 2 bases and J by 7 bases, with 18 bases left in between. In DNA form, the CDR3 reads TGTGCCAGCAGTTTAGTCAGTCGAGGGCGAGGGCAGCCCCAGCATTTT. This gives the protein CASSLVSRGRGQPQHF.

This clonotype was seen ten or more times. The chain is built from TRBV28 and TRBJ2-7; 8 bases are a match to TRBD1. J was trimmed by 2 bases and V by 6 bases; bases with no gene match: 6. This CDR3 has 14 amino acids. Germline V gene lookup returns CDR1 MDHEN and CDR2 SYDVKM. DNA of the CDR3: TGTGCCAGCAGGGGGACAGGTTCCACCTACGAGCAGTACTTC. Amino acids: CASRGTGSTYEQYF.

This clonotype was observed many times. The chain combines TRBV12-3 or TRBV12-4 with TRBJ1-1; D is uncertain. This CDR3 is 14 amino acids long. The V end was cut by 0 bases, the J end by 0 bases, with 5 bases between. CDR3 DNA: TGTGCCAGCAGTTTAGCAGCCCTGAACACTGAAGCTTTCTTT. This gives the protein CASSLAALNTEAFF.

This clonotype appeared once. This chain links TRBV4-1 with TRBJ1-5, with 9 bases lining up with TRBD1. The CDR3 covers 15 residues. Germline CDR1 is MGHRA and CDR2 is YSYEKL. With 5 bases clipped from V and 5 bases from J, the junction kept 7 bases outside the gene matches. The CDR3 region is CASSGGQGNHQPQHF. Here the CDR3 DNA reads TGCGCCAGCAGCGGTGGACAGGGGAATCATCAGCCCCAGCATTTT.

Comments on this clonotype: Being one base from a much bigger clone, this may be a read error. The V and J genes are TRBV2 and TRBJ1-1, with D possibly TRBD1 on 6 matching bases. There are 16 residues in the CDR3. In germline, CDR1 is SNHLY, CDR2 FYNNEI. The CDR3 here is CATNDRQDPMNTQAFF. The CDR3 DNA sequence: TGTGCCACCAACGATCGACAGGACCCGATGAACACTCAAGCTTTCTTT.

This clonotype has just a few counts. CDR3 nucleotide sequence: TGTGCCAGCTCAACCCTAGCGGGACAAGAGACCCAGTACTTC. As protein: CASSTLAGQETQYF. The chain carries TRBV18 and TRBJ2-5; 9 nucleotides align to TRBD2. The CDR3 is 14 amino acids. V trimming: 5 bases; J trimming: 2 bases; junction bases outside the gene matches: 3. Germline V gene lookup returns CDR1 KGHSH and CDR2 LQKENI.

This clonotype showed up many times. This chain connects TRBV6-2 or TRBV6-3 to TRBJ2-7; D remains unclear. CDR3 length: 11 amino acids. Germline-derived CDR1 and CDR2 are MNHEY and SVGEGT. V lost 2 bases and J 3 bases, leaving 2 bases between the germline ends. The CDR3 is CASSYLYEQYF. The CDR3 DNA reads as TGTGCCAGCAGTTACCTCTACGAGCAGTACTTC.

V usage is TRBV6-1 and J usage is TRBJ2-2; D ambiguous. The CDR3 has 12 residues. Germline CDR1 MNHNS, CDR2 SASEGT. V lost 7 bases and J 5 bases, leaving 8 bases between the germline ends. In DNA form, the CDR3 reads TGTGCCAGCAAGGCGAGGACCGGGGAGCTGTTTTTT. Protein: CASKARTGELFF.

CDR3 coding DNA: TGCAGTGCTAAGGACAGGGGGAAGGCATACGAGCAGTACTTC. Its protein is CSAKDRGKAYEQYF. The chain uses TRBV20-1 and TRBJ2-7, with 10 bases aligning to TRBD1. The CDR3 length is 14 residues. With V trimmed by 4 bases and J by 4 bases, 7 bases remained unmatched. Germline V gives CDR1 DFQATT, CDR2 SNEGSKA (reference sequence).

Here the CDR3 reads CASSLGMLNYGYTF. The DNA for the CDR3 is TGTGCCAGCAGCTTGGGAATGCTAAACTATGGCTACACCTTC. V and J are TRBV5-5 and TRBJ1-2; the D is unclear. Germline CDR1 is SGHKS and CDR2 is YYEKEE (reference sequence). Deletions cut 0 bases from V and 2 bases from J, with 8 bases between. The CDR3 loop spans 14 amino acids.

This clonotype was found many times. V gene TRBV7-2 combines with J gene TRBJ1-1; weak D call: TRBD1 (6 bases). V lost 5 bases, J lost 5 bases, and 15 bases lay in between. CDR3 length: 14 residues. Germline V gene lookup returns CDR1 SGHTA and CDR2 FQGNSA. CDR3 in DNA: TGTGCCAGCAGCCCTCCAGGGGTAAGGACTGAAGCTTTCTTT. Translating gives CASSPPGVRTEAFF.

This CDR3 is CASRPDSNEQFF. CDR3 coding DNA: TGTGCCAGCAGGCCCGACAGCAATGAGCAGTTCTTC. The chain couples TRBV6-2 or TRBV6-3 to TRBJ2-1; perhaps TRBD1 as D (5 bases). Germline-derived CDR1 and CDR2 are MNHEY and SVGEGT. Trimming removed 6 bases from V and 6 bases from J, with 9 bases in between. CDR3 length: 12 residues.

This clonotype occurred a few times. The chain combines TRBV6-2 or TRBV6-3 with TRBJ1-2; D might be TRBD1 (6 bases). Germline CDR1 MNHEY, CDR2 SVGEGT. The CDR3 has 13 residues. V was pared by 6 bases and J by 6 bases, with 14 bases between. In nucleotides, the CDR3 is TGTGCCAGCAGCGAGGGGGGAAGGAATGGCTACACCTTC. It yields the protein CASSEGGRNGYTF.

Ten or more counts support this clonotype. This chain uses TRBV28 with TRBJ1-1; 8 bases agree with TRBD1. Germline V gene data show CDR1 as MDHEN and CDR2 as SYDVKM. This CDR3 spans 15 amino acids. The junction had 7 bases not matched to a gene; V was cut back by 4 bases and J by 3 bases. DNA for the CDR3: TGTGCCAGCAGTTCCCAGGGGGCGGGGCACACTGAAGCTTTCTTT. This encodes CASSSQGAGHTEAFF.

This clonotype was observed at least ten times. J is TRBJ1-5 and V is TRBV6-5; D gene ambiguous. From germline, CDR1 is MNHEY and CDR2 SVGAGI. Trimming cost V 0 bases and J 6 bases, with 15 bases left between them. The CDR3 spans 16 residues. The DNA of the CDR3 is TGTGCCAGCAGTTACTCGTCCGGAGGGATCGGTCAGCCCCAGCATTTT. This encodes CASSYSSGGIGQPQHF.

This chain connects TRBV9 to TRBJ2-7, with D possibly TRBD2 on 6 matching bases. V dropped 4 bases and J dropped 7 bases, with 21 bases sitting between them. Germline-derived CDR1 and CDR2 are SGDLS and YYNGEE. This CDR3 is built from 15 residues. CDR3 DNA sequence: TGTGCCAGCAGCCCGCGGGGCGGGTTGGTTAGGGAGCAGTACTTC. Its translation is CASSPRGGLVREQYF.

As DNA, the CDR3 is TGTGCCAGCAGCCAAACTAGCGGGGGGGCGGGAGAGACCCAGTACTTC. This gives the protein CASSQTSGGAGETQYF. The chain employs TRBV3-1 and TRBJ2-5; 13 nucleotides match TRBD2. The junction had 4 bases not matched to a gene; V was cut back by 2 bases and J by 4 bases. CDR3 length: 16 residues. Germline V gene data show CDR1 as LGHDT and CDR2 as YNNKEL (reference sequence).

The chain uses TRBV30 and TRBJ2-5, with D uncertain. Germline assignment: CDR1 GTSNPN and CDR2 SVGIG (reference sequence). The CDR3 is made up of 12 amino acids. Trimming took 5 bases from V and 5 from J, leaving 12 bases between them. The CDR3 DNA reads as TGTGCCTGGGGGAACAGTGGGGAGACCCAGTACTTC. It translates to CAWGNSGETQYF. Drawing the rest from reference TRBV30 and TRBJ2-5, the complete variable domain is SQTIHQWPATLVQPVGSPLSLECTVEGTSNPNLYWYRQAAGRGLQLLFYSVGIGQISSEVPQNLSASRPQDRQFILSSKKLLLSDSGFYLCAWGNSGETQYFGPGTRLLVL.

Points on this clonotype: A much larger clonotype is one base distant, so this may be a read error. No conserved phenylalanine or tryptophan ends this CDR3, so it is likely a read error. The chain joins TRBV13 to TRBJ2-7; possible D gene TRBD2, 5 bases. The CDR3 runs 14 residues. Trimming shortened V by 5 bases and J by 6 bases, and 17 bases separated the two germline ends. Per the germline V gene, CDR1 is PRHDT and CDR2 is FYEKMQ (reference sequence). CDR3 region: CASSPTTAAGEQYL. For the CDR3, the DNA is TGTGCCAGCAGCCCCACAACCGCGGCGGGCGAGCAGTACCTC.

V and J are TRBV5-1 and TRBJ2-5; TRBD2 aligns across 9 bases. V was pared by 0 bases and J by 4 bases, with 4 bases of the junction left unmatched. CDR1 and CDR2 from the germline V gene are SGHRS and YFSETQ. The CDR3 extends over 15 amino acids. This chain's CDR3 is CASSLDSGSGETQYF. As DNA, the CDR3 is TGCGCCAGCAGCTTGGATAGCGGGAGTGGAGAGACCCAGTACTTC. The variable domain in full, with the rest retrieved from reference TRBV5-1 and TRBJ2-5, is KAGVTQTPRYLIKTRGQQVTLSCSPISGHRSVSWYQQTPGQGLQFLFEYFSETQRNKGNFPGRFSGRQFSNSRSEMNVSTLELGDSALYLCASSLDSGSGETQYFGPGTRLLVL.

The chain is built from TRBV2 and TRBJ2-2, with a possible D match to TRBD1 (6 bases). The V end was cut by 4 bases, the J end by 0 bases, with 9 bases between. Germline loops: CDR1 SNHLY, CDR2 FYNNEI. This CDR3 contains 15 residues. In DNA form, the CDR3 reads TGTGCCAGCAGTGGGACAGCCGCGAACACCGGGGAGCTGTTTTTT. Its translation: CASSGTAANTGELFF. Using reference TRBV2 and TRBJ2-2 for the parts outside the CDR3, the full variable domain is EPEVTQTPSHQVTQMGQEVILRCVPISNHLYFYWYRQILGQKVEFLVSFYNNEISEKSEIFDDQFSVERPDGSNFTLKIRSTKLEDSAMYFCASSGTAANTGELFFGEGSRLTVL.